Shown below are 30 T cell receptor beta chains from a single sample sequenced in a study of blood T cell repertoires in COVID-19. Only in-frame clones appear in the TCRdb table, and some are missing; sequencing was by immunoSEQ multiplex PCR. The table lists over 30,000 clones, about 90% of them singletons, with 9.5% to 13% in the top ten. The specimen sequenced was peripheral blood. These receptors were obtained from a man between 65 and 80 years old with acute or convalescent COVID-19.

The chain carries TRBV18 and TRBJ1-1; D is unresolved. Germline assignment: CDR1 KGHSH and CDR2 LQKENI. This CDR3 is 14 amino acids long. The V gene lost 3 bases and the J gene lost 1 base, with 9 bases spanning the gap. The CDR3, as DNA: TGTGCCAGCTCACCGGACGGAGGGAACACTGAAGCTTTCTTT. It yields the protein CASSPDGGNTEAFF. The whole variable domain, remainder taken from reference TRBV18 and TRBJ1-1, is NAGVMQNPRHLVRRRGQEARLRCSPMKGHSHVYWYRQLPEEGLKFMVYLQKENIIDESGMPKERFSAEFPKEGPSILRIQQVVRGDSAAYFCASSPDGGNTEAFFGQGTRLTVV.

The J gene is TRBJ2-1, the V gene TRBV5-6, with D maybe TRBD1 (5 bases). V was trimmed by 2 bases and J by 6 bases, leaving 12 bases between them. Germline lookup yields CDR1 SGHDT and CDR2 YYEEEE. The CDR3 has 14 amino acids. CDR3 loop: CASSLEGVVNEQFF. CDR3 DNA sequence: TGTGCCAGCAGCTTAGAAGGGGTAGTCAATGAGCAGTTCTTC.

This clone was seen more than once but under ten times. This chain connects TRBV4-2 to TRBJ1-4; D unresolved. Looked up from germline, CDR1 is LGHNA and CDR2 is YNFKEQ. V gave up 0 bases and J gave up 3 bases, with 8 bases separating them. The CDR3 loop spans 15 amino acids. The CDR3, as DNA: TGTGCCAGCAGCCAAGACCGGGATTCTAATGAAAAACTGTTTTTT. It translates to CASSQDRDSNEKLFF.

The CDR3 is CASSQEKREMAGELFF. CDR3 bases: TGCGCCAGCAGCCAAGAAAAGCGGGAGATGGCCGGGGAGCTGTTTTTT. This chain joins TRBV4-3 and TRBJ2-2, with 8 bases that match TRBD2. The CDR3 is 16 amino acids. V lost 0 bases, J lost 6 bases, and 6 bases stayed unmatched. CDR1 and CDR2 from the germline V gene are LGHNA and YSLEER.

V gene TRBV6-2 or TRBV6-3 combines with J gene TRBJ1-3; D gene ambiguous. Germline CDR1 MNHEY, CDR2 SVGEGT. CDR3 length: 17 residues. Trimming left V 0 bases short and J 4 bases short, with 16 bases between. CDR3 coding DNA: TGTGCCAGCAGTTACTCGACTATGCAGGCGGTAGGAAACACCATATATTTT. Translated: CASSYSTMQAVGNTIYF.

The CDR3 region is CASSLQTSAGELFF. The CDR3, as DNA: TGTGCCAGCAGCTTACAAACTAGCGCCGGGGAGCTGTTTTTT. This chain links TRBV7-9 with TRBJ2-2, with 7 bases aligning to TRBD2. The trim removed 2 bases at V and 6 bases at J, leaving 3 bases unmatched. The germline CDR1 and CDR2 sequences are SEHNR and FQNEAQ (reference sequence). This CDR3 contains 14 residues. Together with reference TRBV7-9 and TRBJ2-2, the CDR3 gives the full variable domain: DTGVSQNPRHKITKRGQNVTFRCDPISEHNRLYWYRQTLGQGPEFLTYFQNEAQLEKSRLLSDRFSAERPKGSFSTLEIQRTEQGDSAMYLCASSLQTSAGELFFGEGSRLTVL.

V and J are TRBV5-1 and TRBJ1-1; D gene ambiguous. The germline CDR1 and CDR2 sequences are SGHRS and YFSETQ. Trimming removed 0 bases from V and 4 bases from J, with 7 bases in between. This CDR3 is built from 13 residues. The CDR3 region is CASSLDQFTEAFF. The CDR3 bases are TGCGCCAGCAGCTTGGACCAGTTCACTGAAGCTTTCTTT.

This sequence joins TRBV7-2 and TRBJ2-7; a weak D match, TRBD1 (5 bases). Trimming took 0 bases from V and 3 from J, leaving 18 bases between them. The CDR3 contains 17 residues. Germline CDR1 SGHTA, CDR2 FQGNSA. The CDR3 bases are TGTGCCAGCAGCTTAGCTTCAGGACAACCTTATTACTACGAGCAGTACTTC. Translation gives CASSLASGQPYYYEQYF.

This clone appeared a few times. V usage is TRBV7-2 and J usage is TRBJ1-5, with D hard to call. This CDR3 has 15 residues. Trimming took off 5 bases at V and 2 bases at J, with 13 bases between the two ends. Looked up from germline, CDR1 is SGHTA and CDR2 is FQGNSA. The DNA of the CDR3 is TGTGCCAGCAGCCGTCAGGCCGGGGGCAATCAGCCCCAGCATTTT. It codes for CASSRQAGGNQPQHF.

V usage is TRBV5-5 and J usage is TRBJ1-3; 9 bases align to TRBD1. With V trimmed by 2 bases and J by 3 bases, 3 bases remained unmatched. The germline V gene encodes CDR1 SGHKS and CDR2 YYEKEE (reference sequence). The CDR3 length is 15 residues. CDR3 sequence reads: CASSLQGARGNTIYF. CDR3 DNA sequence: TGTGCCAGCAGCTTACAGGGGGCGCGTGGAAACACCATATATTTT.

The chain recombines TRBV5-3 with TRBJ1-1, with a weak D call TRBD1 (5 bases). TRBV5-3 is filed as an ORF, its function uncertain. CDR3 length equals 14 residues. Between the trimmed V and J ends, which lost 4 bases and 5 bases, there was a span of 15 bases. The CDR3 sequence is CARSRDPGGTEAFF. The CDR3 DNA is TGTGCCAGAAGCAGGGACCCCGGGGGGACTGAAGCTTTCTTT.

The V and J genes are TRBV7-2 and TRBJ2-6, with 8 bases identical to TRBD1. The V and J ends lost 7 bases and 0 bases, in that order; junction bases with no gene match: 8. The CDR3 length is 17 residues. Looked up from germline, CDR1 is SGHTA and CDR2 is FQGNSA. The CDR3 bases are TGTGCCAGCACCCGGACAGGGCCCCCCTCTGGGGCCAACGTCCTGACTTTC. Translated, it gives CASTRTGPPSGANVLTF.

The V call is TRBV5-6, the J call TRBJ2-3; 8 bases line up with TRBD2. CDR3 length equals 15 residues. Germline V gene data show CDR1 as SGHDT and CDR2 as YYEEEE. Trimming cost V 3 bases and J 6 bases; bases outside gene matches: 9. The CDR3 nucleotides read TGTGCCAGCAGCTCTGGACTAGCTCGGGAGGATACGCAGTATTTT. This encodes CASSSGLAREDTQYF. The variable domain in full, completed from reference TRBV5-6 and TRBJ2-3, reads DAGVTQSPTHLIKTRGQQVTLRCSPKSGHDTVSWYQQALGQGPQFIFQYYEEEERQRGNFPDRFSGHQFPNYSSELNVNALLLGDSALYLCASSSGLAREDTQYFGPGTRLTVL.

On this clone itself: Other DNA sequences in this sample translate to the same CDR3. The chain carries TRBV18 and TRBJ2-3; 12 nucleotides align to TRBD2. This CDR3 has 16 residues. Per the germline V gene, CDR1 is KGHSH and CDR2 is LQKENI. V was pared by 3 bases and J by 0 bases, with 1 base of the junction left unmatched. The CDR3 region is CASSPGTSGSTDTQYF. The CDR3 DNA reads as TGTGCCAGCTCACCGGGGACTAGCGGGAGCACAGATACGCAGTATTTT.

The sample holds one count of this clone. This chain uses TRBV18 with TRBJ1-4, with TRBD1 identical over 11 bases. Germline lookup yields CDR1 KGHSH and CDR2 LQKENI. The ends lost 5 bases at V and 8 bases at J; junction bases unmatched: 13. CDR3 length: 17 amino acids. The CDR3 sequence is CASSSDRGRGGGEKLFF. CDR3 coding DNA: TGTGCCAGCTCATCGGACAGGGGGCGCGGGGGAGGAGAAAAACTGTTTTTT.

In the case of this clone: The sample has other DNA sequences that encode this CDR3 too. The chain combines TRBV19 with TRBJ1-5, with 9 nucleotides matching TRBD1. Germline CDR1 and CDR2: LNHDA and SQIVND (reference sequence). V trimming: 4 bases; J trimming: 2 bases; junction bases outside the gene matches: 6. The CDR3 has 16 residues. CDR3 DNA: TGTGCCAGTAGTACAACAGGGGGCAGCGGCAATCAGCCCCAGCATTTT. Residues: CASSTTGGSGNQPQHF.

This clone was seen just once. This chain connects TRBV5-1 to TRBJ1-4, with D tentatively TRBD1 (6 bases). The V gene's germline CDR1 is SGHRS and CDR2 YFSETQ. With 1 base removed from V and 8 bases from J, the gap between germline ends came to 9 bases. This CDR3 has 13 amino acids. The CDR3 sequence: CASSLTGSEKLFF. The CDR3 nucleotides are TGCGCCAGCAGCTTGACAGGGTCCGAAAAACTGTTTTTT.

The chain has TRBV5-1 and TRBJ1-4; 10 nucleotides match TRBD1. The J segment lost 3 bases and the V segment lost 4 bases, leaving 3 bases of the junction unmatched. The CDR3 contains 15 residues. Germline V lookup: CDR1 SGHRS, CDR2 YFSETQ. For the CDR3, the DNA is TGCGCCAGCAGCCTGGGACAGGGGCCTAATGAAAAACTGTTTTTT. This encodes CASSLGQGPNEKLFF.

The chain carries TRBV7-3 and TRBJ2-1, with 9 bases fitting TRBD2. The CDR3 has 14 amino acids. V lost 2 bases to trimming and J lost 7 bases; unmatched junction nucleotides: 3. Germline loops: CDR1 SGHTA, CDR2 FQGTGA. CDR3 protein: CASSLAGGPNEQFF. The CDR3 DNA is TGTGCCAGCAGCTTAGCGGGAGGGCCTAATGAGCAGTTCTTC.

The genes are TRBV6-5 and TRBJ1-1; possibly TRBD1 for D (6 bases). V dropped 7 bases and J dropped 3 bases, with 15 bases sitting between them. The germline V gene has CDR1 MNHEY and CDR2 SVGAGI. CDR3 length: 14 residues. CDR3 DNA: TGTGCCAGCATTAAGGACAGCTCCCACACTGAAGCTTTCTTT. Its protein is CASIKDSSHTEAFF.

The gene calls are TRBV5-4 and TRBJ1-1; TRBD1 might be the D (5 bases). Trimming removed 0 bases from V and 1 base from J, with 10 bases in between. The germline gives CDR1 SGHNT, CDR2 YYREEE (reference sequence). The CDR3 length is 15 residues. This CDR3 is CASSLAIGGNTEAFF. The DNA for the CDR3 is TGTGCCAGCAGCTTGGCCATCGGGGGGAACACTGAAGCTTTCTTT. Filled out from reference TRBV5-4 and TRBJ1-1, the complete variable domain reads ETGVTQSPTHLIKTRGQQVTLRCSSQSGHNTVSWYQQALGQGPQFIFQYYREEENGRGNFPPRFSGLQFPNYSSELNVNALELDDSALYLCASSLAIGGNTEAFFGQGTRLTVV.

The CDR3 nucleotides are TGTGCCAGCAGCCTCACCGGCGTAGCGGCCGCCTACAATGAGCAGTTCTTC. Its protein product is CASSLTGVAAAYNEQFF. The V call is TRBV7-2, the J call TRBJ2-1; perhaps TRBD2 as D (6 bases). Germline assignment: CDR1 SGHTA and CDR2 FQGNSA. V was cut by 5 bases and J by 2 bases, with 19 bases left in between. The CDR3 contains 17 residues. The whole variable domain, remainder taken from reference TRBV7-2 and TRBJ2-1, is GAGVSQSPSNKVTEKGKDVELRCDPISGHTALYWYRQSLGQGLEFLIYFQGNSAPDKSGLPSDRFSAERTGGSVSTLTIQRTQQEDSAVYLCASSLTGVAAAYNEQFFGPGTRLTVL.

V usage is TRBV6-1 and J usage is TRBJ1-5; D perhaps matches TRBD1 (6 bases). Germline V lookup: CDR1 MNHNS, CDR2 SASEGT. The V gene lost 0 bases and the J gene lost 6 bases, with 9 bases spanning the gap. The CDR3 totals 14 residues. The CDR3 sequence is CASSEASGAQPQHF. CDR3 sequence (DNA): TGTGCCAGCAGTGAAGCTTCAGGGGCTCAGCCCCAGCATTTT.

This chain joins TRBV28 and TRBJ2-5; TRBD1 matches 9 bases. The CDR3 runs 14 residues. The germline V gene has CDR1 MDHEN and CDR2 SYDVKM. The V gene end was trimmed by 4 bases and the J gene end by 5 bases; junction bases not matched to a gene: 5. Written as DNA, the CDR3 is TGTGCCAGCAGTTGGGACAGGGTCGGGGAGACCCAGTACTTC. Protein sequence: CASSWDRVGETQYF.

The rearrangement uses TRBV27 and TRBJ2-1; 13 nucleotides align to TRBD2. This CDR3 is 18 amino acids long. J gave up 8 bases and V 5 bases, and 15 bases lay outside the gene matches. CDR1 and CDR2 from the germline V gene are MNHEY and SMNVEV (reference sequence). CDR3 amino acids: CASSPKFRLAGGSDEQFF. CDR3 nucleotides: TGTGCCAGCAGTCCGAAGTTCCGACTAGCGGGAGGAAGCGATGAGCAGTTCTTC.

The chain links TRBV9 to TRBJ2-1, with TRBD1 matching 8 bases. The CDR3 totals 14 residues. Germline CDR1 and CDR2: SGDLS and YYNGEE. V dropped 3 bases and J dropped 8; count of bases not matched to a gene: 7. CDR3 sequence (DNA): TGTGCCAGCAGCGGATTCGACAGGGGCTATGAGCAGTTCTTC. This encodes CASSGFDRGYEQFF.

This rearrangement joins TRBV27 to TRBJ2-1, with 14 nucleotides matching TRBD2. This CDR3 contains 16 residues. Germline-derived CDR1 and CDR2 are MNHEY and SMNVEV (reference sequence). The ends lost 5 bases at V and 6 bases at J; junction bases unmatched: 6. In DNA form, the CDR3 reads TGTGCCAGCAGTCCGAGACTAGCGGGAGGGCTCAATGAGCAGTTCTTC. As protein: CASSPRLAGGLNEQFF.

The V gene is TRBV10-1, the J gene TRBJ2-2; 14 nucleotides match TRBD2. V shed 6 bases and J 3 bases; nucleotides not matched to a gene: 9. The germline CDR1 and CDR2 sequences are WNHNN and SYGVQD (reference sequence). CDR3 length: 18 amino acids. The CDR3, as DNA: TGCGCCAGCAGGAGAGGGACTAGCGGGAGTAGATACACCGGGGAGCTGTTTTTT. Translating gives CASRRGTSGSRYTGELFF.

This chain links TRBV4-1 with TRBJ1-1; D remains ambiguous. The CDR3 is 16 residues long. Per the germline V gene, CDR1 is MGHRA and CDR2 is YSYEKL. The V and J ends lost 0 bases and 0 bases respectively, with 11 bases between them. CDR3 sequence reads: CASSQDPGLMNTEAFF. The CDR3 DNA reads TGCGCCAGCAGCCAAGACCCGGGTTTAATGAACACTGAAGCTTTCTTT.

V and J are TRBV11-2 and TRBJ1-2; the D is unclear. The germline V gene encodes CDR1 SGHAT and CDR2 FQNNGV. V was shortened by 6 bases and J by 8 bases, with 16 bases between the two germline ends. There are 13 residues in the CDR3. The CDR3 DNA sequence: TGTGCCAGCAGAGGGAGCGGTGGAGACGGCTACACCTTC. Translated: CASRGSGGDGYTF.